This T cell receptor (beta chain) was identified during a study of pediatric ulcerative colitis. The survey-level immunoSEQ assay was used. Here immunoSEQ multiplex PCR was the method, and the copy in TCRdb shows in-frame clones only, minus some. Among 30,000 to 40,000 clones, roughly 77% were seen once, and the ten largest hold approximately 1.1%. During colonoscopy, one to two rectal pinch biopsies were collected. Germline lookup yields CDR1 SGHTS and CDR2 YDEGEE. This CDR3 has 15 amino acids. J gave up 3 bases and V 4 bases, and 7 bases lay outside the gene matches. Note on this clone: The antigen is undetermined.

General observations from the study: Compared with controls, ulcerative colitis showed greater blood-rectum clone sharing. All ulcerative colitis patients, but no controls, carried a couple of rectal clonotypes. Repertoires came from total lymphocyte DNA, not specific subsets.

The chain recombines TRBV5-8 with TRBJ2-7, with 10 bases aligning to TRBD2. The sequenced material came from gut tissue. This receptor was identified in a boy younger than 18 with mild ulcerative colitis. This CDR3 is CASSLLSGGDYEQYF. CDR3 DNA sequence: TGTGCCAGCAGCCTCCTAAGCGGGGGGGACTACGAGCAGTACTTC. Combining the CDR3 with reference TRBV5-8 and TRBJ2-7 gives the whole variable domain EAGVTQSPTHLIKTRGQQATLRCSPISGHTSVYWYQQALGLGLQFLLWYDEGEERNRGNFPPRFSGRQFPNYSSELNVNALELEDSALYLCASSLLSGGDYEQYFGPGTRLTVT.